Below are 30 T cell receptor beta chains sequenced from a single sample in a study of beta chain features in type 1 diabetes. Expressed TCRB transcripts got sequenced, as all isolated RNA was reverse transcribed. TCRdb's table, derived via immunoSEQ multiplex PCR, lists solely in-frame clones and lacks some. Counted here are 810,000 or so clones, 15% to 20% occurring once; the ten biggest clones make up about 0.025%. Specimen: naive CD4+ T cells from blood. The receptors were sampled from a woman between 18 and 30 years old in good health.

This clone was counted between two and nine times. The chain links TRBV28 to TRBJ2-2; no definite D call. The CDR3 extends over 16 amino acids. V was clipped by 3 bases and J by 1 base, with 12 bases between them. In germline, CDR1 is MDHEN, CDR2 SYDVKM. DNA of the CDR3: TGTGCCAGCAGTTTTCTTTGGCAGGAGAACACCGGGGAGCTGTTTTTT. This codes for CASSFLWQENTGELFF.

The CDR3 DNA is TGTGCCAGCAGCCGTTTGAGTTCGGCAGGGGGCATCGGGCAGTTCTTC. Translating gives CASSRLSSAGGIGQFF. V usage is TRBV5-6 and J usage is TRBJ2-1; TRBD1 agrees at 8 bases. Germline CDR1 is SGHDT and CDR2 is YYEEEE. The CDR3 runs to 16 residues. The J segment lost 12 bases and the V segment lost 4 bases, leaving 18 bases of the junction unmatched.

This clone was seen a few times. Distinct nucleotide sequences in the sample also encode this CDR3. The chain joins TRBV28 to TRBJ2-1, with D perhaps TRBD1 (6 bases). The CDR3 consists of 13 residues. V shed 6 bases and J shed 1 base, with 7 bases lying between them. The V gene's germline CDR1 is MDHEN and CDR2 SYDVKM. The DNA of the CDR3 is TGTGCCAGCAGACAGGGTTCCTACAATGAGCAGTTCTTC. This translates into CASRQGSYNEQFF.

This clone is a singleton in its sample. V and J are TRBV29-1 and TRBJ2-3, with 7 bases lining up with TRBD2. From germline, CDR1 is SQVTM and CDR2 ANQGSEA. The CDR3 contains 10 residues. Trimming took 8 bases from V and 11 from J; bases not matched to a gene: 7. CDR3 coding DNA: TGCAGCATAGCTAGCGGCCAGCAGTATTTT. Its protein is CSIASGQQYF.

The chain couples TRBV6-5 to TRBJ1-2, with D unresolved. The V end lost 10 bases, the J end lost 3 bases, and 15 bases lay between the germline ends. Looked up from germline, CDR1 is MNHEY and CDR2 is SVGAGI. This CDR3 region has 13 residues. In DNA, the CDR3 is TGTGCCACCGCCGTTGCTGGTGACTATGGCTACACCTTC. This encodes CATAVAGDYGYTF.

This clone has a handful of counts. The chain uses TRBV2 and TRBJ2-7; a possible D gene is TRBD1 (5 bases). CDR1 and CDR2 (germline): SNHLY, FYNNEI. The V end was cut by 4 bases, the J end by 0 bases, with 10 bases between. The CDR3 has 14 residues. CDR3 in DNA: TGTGCCAGCAGTGTCAGGGATAGCTCCTACGAGCAGTACTTC. The encoded protein is CASSVRDSSYEQYF.

In nucleotides, the CDR3 is TGTGCCAGCAGTTATAAGCCTACCTCTGGAAACACCATATATTTT. Translation gives CASSYKPTSGNTIYF. This rearrangement joins TRBV6-5 to TRBJ1-3; D is uncertain. The length of the CDR3 is 15 residues. V was cut by 3 bases and J by 0 bases, with 9 bases left in between. CDR1 is MNHEY, CDR2 SVGAGI, per germline.

This clone has only a few counts. This chain links TRBV7-9 with TRBJ2-7; D is perhaps TRBD1 or TRBD2 (6 bases each). Germline loops: CDR1 SEHNR, CDR2 FQNEAQ (reference sequence). This CDR3 region has 15 residues. The V end lost 2 bases, the J end lost 2 bases, and 13 bases lay between the germline ends. The CDR3, as DNA: TGTGCCAGCAGCTTATTTGGAGGGGGGACCTACGAGCAGTACTTC. It translates to CASSLFGGGTYEQYF. The full variable domain, with the rest looked up from reference TRBV7-9 and TRBJ2-7, is DTGVSQNPRHKITKRGQNVTFRCDPISEHNRLYWYRQTLGQGPEFLTYFQNEAQLEKSRLLSDRFSAERPKGSFSTLEIQRTEQGDSAMYLCASSLFGGGTYEQYFGPGTRLTVT.

This clone has a handful of counts. The gene calls are TRBV7-3 and TRBJ2-2; 12 bases map to TRBD2. Losses at the gene ends were 5 bases for V and 7 bases for J; bases not matched to a gene: 11. The CDR3 covers 17 residues. The germline CDR1 and CDR2 sequences are SGHTA and FQGTGA. This CDR3 reads CASSPTASGRAIGELFF. The CDR3 DNA reads TGTGCCAGCAGCCCAACCGCTAGCGGGAGGGCTATCGGGGAGCTGTTTTTT.

This sequence joins TRBV7-8 and TRBJ2-7, with D uncertain. The CDR3 sequence is 13 residues long. The V gene lost 4 bases and the J gene lost 5 bases, with 12 bases spanning the gap. CDR1 SGHVS and CDR2 FQNEAQ come from the germline V gene. The DNA for the CDR3 is TGTGCCAGCAGCTCAGGAACAACTAACGAGCAGTACTTC. It translates to CASSSGTTNEQYF.

The chain uses TRBV27 and TRBJ2-7, with 7 positions matching TRBD2. The ends lost 3 bases at V and 7 bases at J; junction bases unmatched: 9. Germline V lookup: CDR1 MNHEY, CDR2 SMNVEV (reference sequence). CDR3 length: 14 amino acids. The CDR3 spells CASSFGQGGREQYF. CDR3 nucleotide sequence: TGTGCCAGCAGTTTTGGGCAGGGCGGGAGAGAGCAGTACTTC.

This clone was found a few times. For the CDR3, the DNA is TGTGCCAGCACCCACGGGACGAATCGGGGAGAGACCCAGTACTTC. Amino acid sequence: CASTHGTNRGETQYF. The chain uses TRBV7-2 and TRBJ2-5, with D possibly called TRBD1 or TRBD2 (5 bases each). This CDR3 comprises 15 residues. Trimming cost V 7 bases and J 4 bases, with 19 bases left between them. From germline, CDR1 is SGHTA and CDR2 FQGNSA.

This clone was counted only a few times. The rearrangement links TRBV10-3 to TRBJ2-5, with D perhaps matching TRBD1 or TRBD2 (5 bases each). The assigned J gene may be wrong: the sequence end matches TRBJ2-7 better. This CDR3 has 13 amino acids. The V gene's germline CDR1 is ENHRY and CDR2 SYGVKD. CDR3 sequence (DNA): TGTGCCACCGCTACCGGGACGGCGTACGAGCAGTACTTC. Residues: CATATGTAYEQYF.

This clone was counted only a few times. The chain recombines TRBV28 with TRBJ2-7; the D is unclear. Trimming removed 6 bases from V and 4 bases from J, with 10 bases in between. The CDR3 length is 12 residues. Germline values: CDR1 MDHEN, CDR2 SYDVKM. CDR3 protein: CASSRPAYEQYF. The CDR3, as DNA: TGTGCCAGCAGCCGTCCAGCTTACGAGCAGTACTTC.

A few counts support this clone. This chain links TRBV30 with TRBJ2-5; D gene unclear. Trimming cost V 2 bases and J 5 bases, with 27 bases left between them. The CDR3 length is 18 residues. The germline V gene encodes CDR1 GTSNPN and CDR2 SVGIG (reference sequence). Here the CDR3 DNA reads TGTGCCTGGAGTTGTCAGGTATTCCTGCCTGGGCCTGAGGAGACCCAGTACTTC. It specifies CAWSCQVFLPGPEETQYF.

J is TRBJ1-1 and V is TRBV6-6, with D possibly matching TRBD1 (5 bases). The V end was cut by 8 bases, the J end by 0 bases, with 10 bases between. This CDR3 has 13 amino acids. Germline V lookup: CDR1 MNHNY, CDR2 SVGAGI (reference sequence). CDR3 protein: CASGGFMNTEAFF. The CDR3 region has the DNA TGTGCCAGCGGGGGATTTATGAACACTGAAGCTTTCTTT.

V is TRBV21-1 and J is TRBJ1-4; TRBD1 was called by the table and not checked on the DNA. TRBV21-1 has pseudogene status. The CDR3 is 15 residues long. CDR3 coding DNA: TGTGCCAGCAGCAGCAAGGGACAGGGGCGGGAAAAACTGTTTTTT. The encoded protein is CASSSKGQGREKLFF.

The chain combines TRBV7-9 with TRBJ2-5, with D tentatively TRBD1 or TRBD2 (5 bases each). This CDR3 has 13 residues. Trimming stripped 5 bases from V and 5 bases from J, with 12 bases between. The V gene's germline CDR1 is SEHNR and CDR2 FQNEAQ (reference sequence). CDR3 region: CASSPRDGETQYF. As DNA, the CDR3 is TGTGCCAGCAGCCCACGGGACGGGGAGACCCAGTACTTC.

The J gene is TRBJ1-4, the V gene TRBV7-2; 8 bases fit TRBD1. The germline V gene encodes CDR1 SGHTA and CDR2 FQGNSA. This CDR3 is 16 amino acids long. V lost 3 bases, J lost 7 bases, and 10 bases stayed unmatched. CDR3 loop: CASSLQPGTGGEKLFF. The CDR3 DNA reads TGTGCCAGCAGCTTGCAGCCCGGGACAGGAGGTGAAAAACTGTTTTTT.

This clone has just a few counts. The chain joins TRBV28 to TRBJ2-5; 7 bases align to TRBD1. The V segment lost 4 bases and the J segment 1 base; nucleotides outside the gene matches: 6. From germline, CDR1 is MDHEN and CDR2 SYDVKM. The CDR3 sequence is 15 residues long. The CDR3 nucleotides read TGTGCCAGCAGTTCTAGGGGGCTACTCCAAGAGACCCAGTACTTC. Its translation: CASSSRGLLQETQYF.

The rearrangement joins TRBV29-1 to TRBJ2-4; no clear D. This CDR3 comprises 13 residues. Looked up from germline, CDR1 is SQVTM and CDR2 is ANQGSEA. Trimming cost V 4 bases and J 3 bases, with 10 bases left between them. The CDR3 coding sequence is TGCAGCGTTGCGGCCCAGGACAAAAACATTCAGTACTTC. Its protein product is CSVAAQDKNIQYF.

This clone was found a few times. The chain employs TRBV10-3 and TRBJ2-2; D unresolved. V was trimmed by 7 bases and J by 1 base, leaving 7 bases between them. The CDR3 covers 13 residues. In germline, CDR1 is ENHRY, CDR2 SYGVKD. CDR3 nucleotides: TGTGCCATCACCGGCCTGAACACCGGGGAGCTGTTTTTT. Amino acids: CAITGLNTGELFF.

The chain uses TRBV10-3 and TRBJ1-1; D perhaps matches TRBD1 (5 bases). The CDR3 sequence is 13 residues long. Germline V CDR1 and CDR2: ENHRY, SYGVKD. Deletions cut 7 bases from V and 0 bases from J, with 9 bases between. CDR3 residues: CAIIQDLNTEAFF. The CDR3 DNA is TGTGCCATCATACAGGACCTGAACACTGAAGCTTTCTTT.

The V call is TRBV29-1, the J call TRBJ2-5; tentatively, D is TRBD1 (5 bases). Per germline, CDR1 SQVTM and CDR2 ANQGSEA. V was clipped by 3 bases and J by 1 base, with 18 bases between them. The CDR3 has 16 residues. CDR3 in amino acids: CSVEGTGGRSQETQYF. The CDR3, as DNA: TGCAGCGTTGAGGGAACAGGCGGCAGATCCCAAGAGACCCAGTACTTC.

Only a few counts were recorded for this clone. V is TRBV11-1 and J is TRBJ2-3; D may be TRBD2 (6 bases). Germline CDR1 reads SGHAT; CDR2 reads FQDESV (reference sequence). CDR3 length equals 14 residues. With 6 bases removed from V and 2 bases from J, the gap between germline ends came to 12 bases. The CDR3 is CASRPRTTTDTQYF. The CDR3 nucleotides read TGTGCCAGCAGACCCAGGACTACCACAGATACGCAGTATTTT.

The chain employs TRBV7-2 and TRBJ1-5; TRBD1 agrees at 7 bases. The length of the CDR3 is 17 residues. V shed 4 bases, J shed 3 bases, and the junction held 12 bases outside the gene matches. CDR1 and CDR2 from the germline V gene are SGHTA and FQGNSA. Written as DNA, the CDR3 is TGTGCCAGCAGCTCTCAACCAGGGGGGTATAACAATCAGCCCCAGCATTTT. Translated: CASSSQPGGYNNQPQHF.

The rearrangement links TRBV18 to TRBJ1-4; D remains ambiguous. Deletions cut 3 bases from V and 9 bases from J, with 8 bases between. The germline V gene encodes CDR1 KGHSH and CDR2 LQKENI. The CDR3 runs 12 residues. The CDR3 nucleotides are TGTGCCAGCTCACCGGACGGAAAAAAACTGTTTTTT. It codes for CASSPDGKKLFF.

In DNA form, the CDR3 reads TGTGCCAGCAGGACTAGCGGGAGATCTGGGACCCAGTACTTC. It is translated as CASRTSGRSGTQYF. The rearrangement uses TRBV4-2 and TRBJ2-7; 12 bases match TRBD2. Gene TRBJ2-5 matches the end of the DNA better, so the J call may be wrong. The CDR3 sequence is 14 residues long. Germline V gene lookup returns CDR1 LGHNA and CDR2 YNFKEQ.

The rearrangement joins TRBV7-9 to TRBJ1-1; tentatively, D is TRBD1 (6 bases). This CDR3 region has 16 residues. Germline V gene sequence: CDR1 SEHNR, CDR2 FQNEAQ (reference sequence). Deletions cut 5 bases from V and 3 bases from J, with 19 bases between. The CDR3 DNA follows: TGTGCCAGCAGCCCCTTATTAGGGGGGGGAGACACTGAAGCTTTCTTT. It yields the protein CASSPLLGGGDTEAFF.

The chain uses TRBV15 and TRBJ2-3, with 9 bases identical to TRBD2. Per the germline V gene, CDR1 is LNHNV and CDR2 is YYDKDF (reference sequence). The CDR3 totals 16 residues. The V segment lost 0 bases and the J segment 5 bases; nucleotides outside the gene matches: 6. The CDR3 region has the DNA TGTGCCACCAGCAGAGATAGCGGGAGAGGGAGAGATACGCAGTATTTT. Translation: CATSRDSGRGRDTQYF.